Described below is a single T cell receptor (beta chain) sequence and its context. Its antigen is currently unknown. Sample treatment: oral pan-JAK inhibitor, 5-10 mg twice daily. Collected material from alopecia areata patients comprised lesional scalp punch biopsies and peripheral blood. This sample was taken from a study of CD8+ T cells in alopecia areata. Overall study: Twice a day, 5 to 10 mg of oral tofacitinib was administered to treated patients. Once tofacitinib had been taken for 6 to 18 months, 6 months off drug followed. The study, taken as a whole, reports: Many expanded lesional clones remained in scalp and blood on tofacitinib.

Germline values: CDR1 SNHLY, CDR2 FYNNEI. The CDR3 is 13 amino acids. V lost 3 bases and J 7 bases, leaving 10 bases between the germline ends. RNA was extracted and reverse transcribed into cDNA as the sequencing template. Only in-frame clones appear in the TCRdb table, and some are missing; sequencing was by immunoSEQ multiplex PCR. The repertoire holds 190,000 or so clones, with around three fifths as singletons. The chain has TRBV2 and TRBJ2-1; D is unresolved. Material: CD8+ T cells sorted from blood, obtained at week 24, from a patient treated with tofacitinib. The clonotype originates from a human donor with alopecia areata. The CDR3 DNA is TGTGCCAGCAGTGACGGTCGGGCGAATGAGCAGTTCTTC. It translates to CASSDGRANEQFF.